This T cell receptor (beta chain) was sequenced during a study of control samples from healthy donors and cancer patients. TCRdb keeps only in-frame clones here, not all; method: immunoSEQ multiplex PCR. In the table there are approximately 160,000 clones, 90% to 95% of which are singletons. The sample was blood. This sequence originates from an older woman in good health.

The DNA for the CDR3 is TGTGCCACCGCCCTTGGGGACCTTGGGCCCCAGCATTTT. Translation gives CATALGDLGPQHF. The chain has TRBV10-3 and TRBJ1-5, with TRBD1 as a possible D gene (5 bases). There are 13 residues in the CDR3. Germline loops: CDR1 ENHRY, CDR2 SYGVKD. The germline V and J ends were trimmed by 10 bases and 9 bases, with 19 bases remaining between them.